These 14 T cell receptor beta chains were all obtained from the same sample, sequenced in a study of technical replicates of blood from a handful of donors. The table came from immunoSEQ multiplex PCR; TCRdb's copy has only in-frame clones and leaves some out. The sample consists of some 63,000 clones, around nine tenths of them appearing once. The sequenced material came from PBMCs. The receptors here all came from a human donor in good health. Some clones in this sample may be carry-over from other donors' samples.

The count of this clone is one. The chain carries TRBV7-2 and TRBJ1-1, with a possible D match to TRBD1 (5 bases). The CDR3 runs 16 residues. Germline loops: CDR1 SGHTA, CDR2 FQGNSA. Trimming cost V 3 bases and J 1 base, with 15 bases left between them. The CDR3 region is CASSFQVGGGNTEAFF. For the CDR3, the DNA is TGTGCCAGCAGCTTTCAGGTGGGGGGTGGGAACACTGAAGCTTTCTTT.

The CDR3 protein is CAWSRSGLNSYNEQFF. The CDR3 bases are TGTGCCTGGAGTCGCAGCGGCTTAAACTCCTACAATGAGCAGTTCTTC. The V and J genes are TRBV30 and TRBJ2-1, with D perhaps matching TRBD2 (5 bases). Germline CDR1 GTSNPN, CDR2 SVGIG (reference sequence). The CDR3 extends over 16 amino acids. Trimming took 2 bases from V and 0 from J, leaving 14 bases between them.

CDR3 sequence reads: CAWSPKRVEQFF. CDR3 bases: TGTGCCTGGAGTCCTAAGCGGGTGGAGCAGTTCTTC. The chain has TRBV30 and TRBJ2-1, with TRBD2 as a possible D gene (6 bases). V lost 2 bases to trimming and J lost 10 bases, with 12 bases between them. CDR1 and CDR2 (germline): GTSNPN, SVGIG (reference sequence). The CDR3 is 12 residues long.

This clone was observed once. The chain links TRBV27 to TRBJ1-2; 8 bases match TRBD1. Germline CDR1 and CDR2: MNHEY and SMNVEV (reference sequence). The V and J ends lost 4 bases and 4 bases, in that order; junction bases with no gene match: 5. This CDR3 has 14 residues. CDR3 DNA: TGTGCCAGCAGTTCAGGGGGCGTACCCTATGGCTACACCTTC. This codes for CASSSGGVPYGYTF.

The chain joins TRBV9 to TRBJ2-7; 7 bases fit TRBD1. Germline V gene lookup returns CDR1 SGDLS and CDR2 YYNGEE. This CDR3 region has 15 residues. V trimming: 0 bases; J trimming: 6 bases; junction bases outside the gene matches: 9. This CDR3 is CASSVAGNRGSEQYF. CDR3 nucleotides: TGTGCCAGCAGCGTAGCGGGCAACAGGGGCTCCGAGCAGTACTTC.

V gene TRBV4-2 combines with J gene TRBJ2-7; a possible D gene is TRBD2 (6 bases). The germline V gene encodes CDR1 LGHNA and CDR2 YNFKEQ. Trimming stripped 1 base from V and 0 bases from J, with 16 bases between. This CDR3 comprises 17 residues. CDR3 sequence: CASSQVDYGEDSYEQYF. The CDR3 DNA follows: TGTGCCAGCAGCCAAGTCGACTACGGGGAGGACTCCTACGAGCAGTACTTC.

CDR3 sequence reads: CASSPRDRQNQPQHF. CDR3 DNA: TGTGCCAGCAGCCCCCGGGACAGACAAAATCAGCCCCAGCATTTT. This chain uses TRBV6-5 with TRBJ1-5; TRBD1 matches at 7 bases. This CDR3 has 15 residues. Germline values: CDR1 MNHEY, CDR2 SVGAGI. V was pared by 6 bases and J by 4 bases, with 9 bases of the junction left unmatched.

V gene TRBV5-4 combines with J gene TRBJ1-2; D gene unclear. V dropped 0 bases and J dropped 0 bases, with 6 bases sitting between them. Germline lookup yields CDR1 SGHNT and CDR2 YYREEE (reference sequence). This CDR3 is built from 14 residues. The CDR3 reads CASSLDSTNYGYTF. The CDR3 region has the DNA TGTGCCAGCAGCTTGGACAGCACTAACTATGGCTACACCTTC.

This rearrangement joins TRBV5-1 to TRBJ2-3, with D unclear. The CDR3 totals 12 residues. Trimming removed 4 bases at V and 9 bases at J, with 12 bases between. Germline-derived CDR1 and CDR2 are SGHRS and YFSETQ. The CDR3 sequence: CASSLDTSTQYF. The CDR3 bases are TGCGCCAGCAGCCTTGACACCTCCACGCAGTATTTT. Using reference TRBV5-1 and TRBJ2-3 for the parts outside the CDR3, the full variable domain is KAGVTQTPRYLIKTRGQQVTLSCSPISGHRSVSWYQQTPGQGLQFLFEYFSETQRNKGNFPGRFSGRQFSNSRSEMNVSTLELGDSALYLCASSLDTSTQYFGPGTRLTVL.

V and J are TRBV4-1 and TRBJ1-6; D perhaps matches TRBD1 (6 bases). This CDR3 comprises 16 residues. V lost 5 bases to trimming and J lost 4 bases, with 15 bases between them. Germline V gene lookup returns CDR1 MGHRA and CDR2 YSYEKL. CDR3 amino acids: CASSGPQGNYNSPLHF. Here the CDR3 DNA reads TGCGCCAGCAGCGGCCCACAGGGAAATTATAATTCACCCCTCCACTTT.

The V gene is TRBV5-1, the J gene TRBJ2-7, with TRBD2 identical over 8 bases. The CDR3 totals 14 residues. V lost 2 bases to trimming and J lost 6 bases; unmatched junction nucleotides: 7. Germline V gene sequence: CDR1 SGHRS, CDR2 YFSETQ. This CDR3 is CASSFTRGGREQYF. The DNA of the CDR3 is TGCGCCAGCAGCTTTACACGGGGGGGCCGCGAGCAGTACTTC.

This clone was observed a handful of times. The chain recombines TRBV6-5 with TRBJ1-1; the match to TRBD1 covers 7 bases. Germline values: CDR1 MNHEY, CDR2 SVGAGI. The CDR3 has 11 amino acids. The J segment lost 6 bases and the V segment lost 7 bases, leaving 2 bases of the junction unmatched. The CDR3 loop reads CASTQGAEAFF. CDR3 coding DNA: TGTGCCAGCACTCAGGGGGCTGAAGCTTTCTTT.

Here the CDR3 reads CASSRGEASSPSYNSPLHF. The CDR3 DNA reads as TGTGCCAGCAGCCGGGGGGAGGCCAGCTCGCCCTCCTATAATTCACCCCTCCACTTT. This rearrangement joins TRBV4-2 to TRBJ1-6; D is perhaps TRBD1 (5 bases). CDR1 and CDR2 from the germline V gene are LGHNA and YNFKEQ. Trimming pared 4 bases from V and 0 bases from J, leaving 19 bases between. The CDR3 contains 19 residues.

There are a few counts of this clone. CDR3 region: CASSRGSYSDTQYF. In DNA form, the CDR3 reads TGTGCCAGCAGCAGGGGGTCCTATTCAGATACGCAGTATTTT. The chain joins TRBV5-4 to TRBJ2-3; possible D gene TRBD1, 6 bases. Germline V lookup: CDR1 SGHNT, CDR2 YYREEE (reference sequence). There are 14 residues in the CDR3. V lost 4 bases, J lost 4 bases, and 13 bases lay in between.